The clone carrying this T cell receptor beta chain showed up just a few times. Its antigen is undetermined. The data stem from a study of cytomegalovirus exposure and HLA in healthy donors. Findings and limits, study-wide: Roughly even sequencing depth across donors was the assumption behind the presence/absence analyses.

The PCR used 60 Vbeta and 13 Jbeta primers. Clones were sequenced by immunoSEQ multiplex PCR, and TCRdb holds only the in-frame ones, with some missing. The sample shows roughly 110,000 clones, 82% of them seen only once. The CDR3 runs 15 residues. With 0 bases removed from V and 5 bases from J, the gap between germline ends came to 12 bases. The germline V gene encodes CDR1 SGHDT and CDR2 YYEEEE. The sequence was collected from a man aged 25-45 years in good health and CMV-seropositive. Sequenced sample: PBMCs. The V call is TRBV5-6, the J call TRBJ2-1; a weak D match, TRBD2 (6 bases). CDR3 loop: CASSLGASDHNEQFF. CDR3 DNA: TGTGCCAGCAGCTTGGGGGCTAGCGACCACAATGAGCAGTTCTTC.